The 25 T cell receptor beta chains below come from one sample, sequenced in a study of T cell responses to AZD1222 COVID-19 vaccine. Generated by immunoSEQ multiplex PCR, the TCRdb table keeps only in-frame clones and is missing some. This sample yields roughly 260,000 clones, of which 90% to 95% are seen a single time; roughly 0.6% belongs to the top ten. Sequencing was performed on peripheral blood, taken on day 0 of AZD1222 vaccination. These TCRs come from an adult in good health.

The chain combines TRBV6-5 with TRBJ2-1; the D gene is possibly TRBD2 (7 bases). The V gene's germline CDR1 is MNHEY and CDR2 SVGAGI. The length of the CDR3 is 15 residues. The V gene lost 8 bases and the J gene lost 10 bases, with 24 bases spanning the gap. The DNA for the CDR3 is TGTGCCAGCTACGAGGGGGAGGGCGGTTTTTCGGAGCAGTTCTTC. This translates into CASYEGEGGFSEQFF.

This chain links TRBV7-3 with TRBJ2-3; D is perhaps TRBD1 (5 bases). V was clipped by 5 bases and J by 2 bases, with 11 bases between them. The CDR3 consists of 14 residues. CDR1 and CDR2 from the germline V gene are SGHTA and FQGTGA. The CDR3: CASSPAGYTDTQYF. The CDR3 bases are TGTGCCAGCAGCCCAGCAGGGTACACAGATACGCAGTATTTT. The full variable domain, rest sourced from reference TRBV7-3 and TRBJ2-3, is GAGVSQTPSNKVTEKGKYVELRCDPISGHTALYWYRQSLGQGPEFLIYFQGTGAADDSGLPNDRFFAVRPEGSVSTLKIQRTERGDSAVYLCASSPAGYTDTQYFGPGTRLTVL.

V and J are TRBV5-1 and TRBJ1-1; unclear D gene. V lost 6 bases and J 3 bases, leaving 15 bases between the germline ends. CDR3 length: 14 amino acids. The germline gives CDR1 SGHRS, CDR2 YFSETQ. CDR3 in amino acids: CASTHGQEDTEAFF. Written as DNA, the CDR3 is TGCGCCAGCACTCACGGGCAGGAGGACACTGAAGCTTTCTTT. Full variable domain (rest looked up from reference TRBV5-1 and TRBJ1-1): KAGVTQTPRYLIKTRGQQVTLSCSPISGHRSVSWYQQTPGQGLQFLFEYFSETQRNKGNFPGRFSGRQFSNSRSEMNVSTLELGDSALYLCASTHGQEDTEAFFGQGTRLTVV.

This chain uses TRBV28 with TRBJ2-1; D gene unclear. V lost 3 bases and J 9 bases, leaving 9 bases between the germline ends. Germline CDR1 is MDHEN and CDR2 is SYDVKM. The CDR3 totals 12 residues. CDR3 in amino acids: CASSFGPSEQFF. The CDR3 coding sequence is TGTGCCAGCAGTTTCGGCCCCTCTGAGCAGTTCTTC. Full variable domain (remainder filled in from reference TRBV28 and TRBJ2-1): DVKVTQSSRYLVKRTGEKVFLECVQDMDHENMFWYRQDPGLGLRLIYFSYDVKMKEKGDIPEGYSVSREKKERFSLILESASTNQTSMYLCASSFGPSEQFFGPGTRLTVL.

The chain recombines TRBV2 with TRBJ2-7; TRBD1 agrees at 7 bases. This CDR3 spans 13 amino acids. Germline-derived CDR1 and CDR2 are SNHLY and FYNNEI. V was pared by 6 bases and J by 5 bases, with 7 bases of the junction left unmatched. The CDR3 DNA sequence: TGTGCCAGCAGAGAGACAGGGCGCGACGAGCAGTACTTC. This translates into CASRETGRDEQYF. The full variable domain, with the rest looked up from reference TRBV2 and TRBJ2-7, is EPEVTQTPSHQVTQMGQEVILRCVPISNHLYFYWYRQILGQKVEFLVSFYNNEISEKSEIFDDQFSVERPDGSNFTLKIRSTKLEDSAMYFCASRETGRDEQYFGPGTRLTVT.

The chain combines TRBV7-2 with TRBJ1-4, with D maybe TRBD1 (6 bases). The CDR3 runs 15 residues. CDR1 is SGHTA and CDR2 is FQGNSA in the germline V gene. Trimming stripped 5 bases from V and 7 bases from J, with 17 bases between. The CDR3 DNA reads as TGTGCCAGCAGCCAGAGGTCGGGGGCCCGTGAAAAACTGTTTTTT. It is translated as CASSQRSGAREKLFF.

V usage is TRBV19 and J usage is TRBJ2-1, with a tentative D call TRBD1 (5 bases). Germline CDR1 reads LNHDA; CDR2 reads SQIVND (reference sequence). The V gene lost 3 bases and the J gene lost 6 bases, with 12 bases spanning the gap. The CDR3 covers 14 residues. The CDR3 DNA reads TGTGCCAGTAGTATTCGCAGGGTGGGCAATGAGCAGTTCTTC. It specifies CASSIRRVGNEQFF.

The rearrangement links TRBV12-3 or TRBV12-4 to TRBJ1-2; TRBD1 agrees at 7 bases. V was clipped by 4 bases and J by 5 bases; unmatched bases: 4. The CDR3 consists of 13 residues. The CDR3 sequence: CASSYGRGYGYTF. The CDR3 DNA follows: TGTGCCAGCAGTTATGGCAGGGGGTATGGCTACACCTTC.

The chain's CDR3 is CASSLSSGSTDTQYF. DNA of the CDR3: TGTGCCAGCAGCTTATCTAGCGGGAGCACAGATACGCAGTATTTT. The chain is built from TRBV7-9 and TRBJ2-3; TRBD2 agrees at 8 bases. The CDR3 length is 15 residues. V was clipped by 2 bases and J by 0 bases; unmatched bases: 1. The germline V gene encodes CDR1 SEHNR and CDR2 FQNEAQ (reference sequence).

V is TRBV7-8 and J is TRBJ2-1; 13 bases align to TRBD2. Germline V gene lookup returns CDR1 SGHVS and CDR2 FQNEAQ. CDR3 length equals 17 residues. V was pared by 3 bases and J by 7 bases, with 9 bases of the junction left unmatched. CDR3 nucleotides: TGTGCCAGCAGCTTTCTCGGGACTAGCGGGATTGGAAATGAGCAGTTCTTC. This translates into CASSFLGTSGIGNEQFF.

The chain couples TRBV10-3 to TRBJ2-2; 7 positions agree with TRBD1. The CDR3 consists of 14 residues. J lost 9 bases, V lost 6 bases, and 10 bases had no gene match. Germline CDR1 and CDR2: ENHRY and SYGVKD. In nucleotides, the CDR3 is TGTGCCATCAGCGCCGGGCAGGGGGAAAGGGAGCTGTTTTTT. Protein: CAISAGQGERELFF.

Turning to this clone: In the same sample, other DNA sequences code for this CDR3. The V gene is TRBV9, the J gene TRBJ2-3, with D possibly matching TRBD2 (6 bases). CDR3 length equals 13 residues. Germline V lookup: CDR1 SGDLS, CDR2 YYNGEE. V shed 0 bases and J shed 6 bases, with 8 bases lying between them. The CDR3 region has the DNA TGTGCCAGCAGCGTAGGGGGGACTGATACGCAGTATTTT. It specifies CASSVGGTDTQYF. Full variable domain (remainder filled in from reference TRBV9 and TRBJ2-3): DSGVTQTPKHLITATGQRVTLRCSPRSGDLSVYWYQQSLDQGLQFLIQYYNGEERAKGNILERFSAQQFPDLHSELNLSSLELGDSALYFCASSVGGTDTQYFGPGTRLTVL.

The chain employs TRBV5-1 and TRBJ1-1; no firm D call. Trimming left V 2 bases short and J 0 bases short, with 5 bases between. This CDR3 region has 13 residues. The germline CDR1 and CDR2 sequences are SGHRS and YFSETQ. The CDR3 sequence: CASSFDLNTEAFF. In DNA form, the CDR3 reads TGCGCCAGCAGCTTCGATTTGAACACTGAAGCTTTCTTT.

Notes on this clone: Other DNA sequences in the same sample also yield this CDR3. The rearrangement links TRBV18 to TRBJ1-1; D unclear. Trimming stripped 0 bases from V and 1 base from J, with 9 bases between. The CDR3 sequence is 15 residues long. The germline V gene has CDR1 KGHSH and CDR2 LQKENI. CDR3 nucleotides: TGTGCCAGCTCACCACCCTTGGCAGGGAACACTGAAGCTTTCTTT. It yields the protein CASSPPLAGNTEAFF.

With respect to this clone: At the DNA level, this CDR3 is encoded by other sequences in the same sample as well. The V call is TRBV28, the J call TRBJ1-1; D unresolved. Trimming took off 8 bases at V and 1 base at J, with 5 bases between the two ends. The germline V gene has CDR1 MDHEN and CDR2 SYDVKM. This CDR3 region has 11 residues. This chain's CDR3 is CASRGNTEAFF. CDR3 bases: TGTGCCAGCCGGGGGAACACTGAAGCTTTCTTT.

V and J are TRBV13 and TRBJ2-6, with 12 bases matching TRBD1. Germline CDR1 PRHDT, CDR2 FYEKMQ (reference sequence). V gave up 5 bases and J gave up 2 bases; unmatched junction bases: 7. This CDR3 contains 18 residues. CDR3 sequence (DNA): TGTGCCAGCAGCCCAGTCGGGACAGGGGGCACTGGGGCCAACGTCCTGACTTTC. It codes for CASSPVGTGGTGANVLTF.

This clone occurred once. The chain recombines TRBV5-1 with TRBJ2-5, with D possibly TRBD2 on 6 matching bases. The length of the CDR3 is 14 residues. V dropped 4 bases and J dropped 4 bases, with 14 bases sitting between them. Looked up from germline, CDR1 is SGHRS and CDR2 is YFSETQ. In nucleotides, the CDR3 is TGCGCCAGCAGCCAACCCCAGGGAGGAGAGACCCAGTACTTC. It is translated as CASSQPQGGETQYF. Using reference TRBV5-1 and TRBJ2-5 for the parts outside the CDR3, the full variable domain is KAGVTQTPRYLIKTRGQQVTLSCSPISGHRSVSWYQQTPGQGLQFLFEYFSETQRNKGNFPGRFSGRQFSNSRSEMNVSTLELGDSALYLCASSQPQGGETQYFGPGTRLLVL.

CDR3: CASSRASGRFNEQFF. The CDR3 DNA sequence: TGTGCCAGCAGTCGGGCTAGCGGGAGATTCAATGAGCAGTTCTTC. V is TRBV19 and J is TRBJ2-1; 10 bases map to TRBD2. The CDR3 is 15 residues long. After removal of 9 bases from V and 6 bases from J, the junction contained 11 bases not matched to a gene. Germline CDR1 LNHDA, CDR2 SQIVND (reference sequence). Together with reference TRBV19 and TRBJ2-1, the CDR3 gives the full variable domain: DGGITQSPKYLFRKEGQNVTLSCEQNLNHDAMYWYRQDPGQGLRLIYYSQIVNDFQKGDIAEGYSVSREKKESFPLTVTSAQKNPTAFYLCASSRASGRFNEQFFGPGTRLTVL.

This clone was picked up one time. The chain's CDR3 is CASSFIAGPYEQYF. CDR3 DNA: TGTGCCAGCAGTTTCATCGCCGGCCCCTACGAGCAGTACTTC. The genes are TRBV28 and TRBJ2-7; D gene ambiguous. Germline-derived CDR1 and CDR2 are MDHEN and SYDVKM. The CDR3 spans 14 residues. V dropped 3 bases and J dropped 2 bases, with 11 bases sitting between them. The complete variable domain, with remaining parts taken from reference TRBV28 and TRBJ2-7, reads DVKVTQSSRYLVKRTGEKVFLECVQDMDHENMFWYRQDPGLGLRLIYFSYDVKMKEKGDIPEGYSVSREKKERFSLILESASTNQTSMYLCASSFIAGPYEQYFGPGTRLTVT.

The chain joins TRBV5-4 to TRBJ2-7; 9 bases match TRBD1. This CDR3 spans 12 amino acids. V shed 5 bases and J 3 bases; nucleotides not matched to a gene: 0. CDR1 is SGHNT, CDR2 YYREEE, per germline (reference sequence). In DNA form, the CDR3 reads TGTGCCAGCAGGGGACAGGGCTACGAGCAGTACTTC. As protein: CASRGQGYEQYF.

DNA for the CDR3: TGCGCCAGCACAGGGGAGGCGAACACCGGGGAGCTGTTTTTT. It specifies CASTGEANTGELFF. The genes are TRBV5-1 and TRBJ2-2, with D perhaps being TRBD1 or TRBD2 (6 bases each). The CDR3 contains 14 residues. Germline CDR1 SGHRS, CDR2 YFSETQ. The V and J ends lost 6 bases and 0 bases respectively, with 9 bases between them.

The CDR3 reads CASSQTGTYAGDTGELFF. DNA of the CDR3: TGTGCCAGCAGCCAAACCGGGACATACGCTGGCGACACCGGGGAGCTGTTTTTT. The chain joins TRBV7-9 to TRBJ2-2; maybe TRBD1 (6 bases). CDR1 and CDR2 from the germline V gene are SEHNR and FQNEAQ (reference sequence). This CDR3 comprises 18 residues. With 5 bases removed from V and 3 bases from J, the gap between germline ends came to 22 bases.

The gene calls are TRBV13 and TRBJ1-1; 11 bases match TRBD1. CDR3 length: 17 residues. V dropped 1 base and J dropped 1; count of bases not matched to a gene: 5. Per germline, CDR1 PRHDT and CDR2 FYEKMQ (reference sequence). In DNA, the CDR3 is TGTGCCAGCAGCTTAGAGGGGACAGGGGGTCGGAACACTGAAGCTTTCTTT. Protein sequence: CASSLEGTGGRNTEAFF.

The table lists this clone with a count of one. V and J are TRBV3-1 (or the pseudogene TRBV3-2) and TRBJ2-7; D remains unclear. Germline V gene sequence: CDR1 LGHDT, CDR2 YNNKEL (reference sequence). V gave up 2 bases and J gave up 4 bases, with 18 bases separating them. This CDR3 contains 16 residues. The CDR3 is CASSQSLSHQAYEQYF. CDR3 DNA: TGTGCCAGCAGCCAATCCTTGTCTCACCAGGCATACGAGCAGTACTTC.

The rearrangement joins TRBV2 to TRBJ2-7, with TRBD1 matching 10 bases. CDR1 and CDR2 (germline): SNHLY, FYNNEI. The trim removed 6 bases at V and 4 bases at J, leaving 9 bases unmatched. This CDR3 has 15 residues. CDR3 in DNA: TGTGCCAGCAGGGGTGGGACAGGGGTTGGGTACGAGCAGTACTTC. Residues: CASRGGTGVGYEQYF.